The present TCR beta chain was sequenced within a study of blood T cell repertoires in COVID-19. Repertoires were generated with immunoSEQ multiplex PCR, while TCRdb's copy carries only in-frame clones and drops some. This table holds almost 250,000 clones, roughly 89% found once. Sequencing was done on a sample of PBMCs or T cells enriched from blood (not recorded which). This TCR was sampled from a woman in her twenties or thirties who had recovered from COVID-19.

The CDR3 reads CATSDFRQGGQETQYF. CDR3 in DNA: TGTGCCACCAGTGATTTTAGGCAGGGAGGGCAAGAGACCCAGTACTTC. This rearrangement joins TRBV24-1 to TRBJ2-5; 7 bases agree with TRBD2. This CDR3 region has 16 residues. V was clipped by 1 base and J by 2 bases; unmatched bases: 6. Germline CDR1 and CDR2: KGHDR and SFDVKD.